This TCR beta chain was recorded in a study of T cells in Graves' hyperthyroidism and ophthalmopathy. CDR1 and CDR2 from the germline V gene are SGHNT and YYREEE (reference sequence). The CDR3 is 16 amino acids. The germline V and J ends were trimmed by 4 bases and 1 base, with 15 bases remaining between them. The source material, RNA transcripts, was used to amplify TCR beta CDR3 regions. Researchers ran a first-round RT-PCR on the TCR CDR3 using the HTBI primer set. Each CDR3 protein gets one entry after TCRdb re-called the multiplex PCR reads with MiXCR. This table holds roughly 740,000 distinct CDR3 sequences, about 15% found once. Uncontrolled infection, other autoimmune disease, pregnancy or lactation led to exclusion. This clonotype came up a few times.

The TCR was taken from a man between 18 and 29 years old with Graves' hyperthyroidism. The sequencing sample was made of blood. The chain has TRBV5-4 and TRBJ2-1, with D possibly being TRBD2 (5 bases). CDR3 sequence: CASSEMGRGSYNEQFF. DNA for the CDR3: TGTGCCAGCAGCGAGATGGGGAGAGGATCCTACAATGAGCAGTTCTTC.